There are many counts of the clone carrying this T cell receptor beta chain. As yet, its antigen is unknown. Amplified regions were TCR beta CDR3 sequences from RNA transcripts. The HTBI primer set served for first-round RT-PCR of the TCR CDR3. TCRdb processed the multiplex PCR reads anew with MiXCR; each CDR3 protein has one entry. The sample lists hundreds of thousands of distinct CDR3 sequences, approximately 25% occurring once. This sample is part of a study of T cells in Graves' hyperthyroidism and ophthalmopathy. The study's findings and limits: From stable hyperthyroidism, ophthalmopathy was set apart by a 13 V-J model.

The V gene lost 3 bases and the J gene lost 0 bases, with 17 bases spanning the gap. The germline V gene has CDR1 GTSNPN and CDR2 SVGIG (reference sequence). The CDR3 covers 16 residues. Sequenced sample: blood. This chain uses TRBV30 with TRBJ1-1; tentative D call: TRBD1 (5 bases). The receptor comes from a woman between 40 and 55 years old with Graves' ophthalmopathy. In DNA form, the CDR3 reads TGTGCCTGGAGGCCCGGGTGGACAAACATGAACACTGAAGCTTTCTTT. Its protein product is CAWRPGWTNMNTEAFF.